This T cell receptor beta chain was retrieved from a study of spatial heterogeneity in lung cancer. There are many counts of this clonotype. Sample time point: sample taken at primary tumor resection. The input material, whole RNA from tumor, nontumor lung or frozen PBMC, was sequenced unsorted. The CDR3 has 14 amino acids. Trimming cost V 6 bases and J 5 bases, with 16 bases left between them. CDR1 and CDR2 from the germline V gene are KGHSH and LQKENI. The library protocol tagged each TCR cDNA with a unique molecular identifier. TCRdb processed the 5' RACE reads anew with MiXCR; each CDR3 protein has one entry. Of 35,000 to 50,000 distinct CDR3 sequences in the sample, 3.1% were seen once.

The rearrangement uses TRBV18 and TRBJ1-1; TRBD1 is a possible D gene (5 bases). This receptor was taken from a male donor with early-stage non-small cell lung cancer. The sample consisted of normal lung tissue next to the tumor, taken at surgery. The CDR3 spells CASSPDSQSTEAFF. CDR3 nucleotides: TGTGCCAGCTCTCCTGACAGCCAGTCAACTGAAGCTTTCTTT.